These 21 T cell receptor beta chains were sequenced from one sample in a study of T cell changes during pregnancy in multiple sclerosis. Sequenced by immunoSEQ multiplex PCR; TCRdb stores in-frame clones only, minus some. The sample lists 75,000 to 95,000 clones, 75% to 95% occurring once. Here the sequenced sample was peripheral blood, taken before pregnancy. The source of these receptors is a female donor with multiple sclerosis, enrolled in a pregnancy study.

J is TRBJ1-4 and V is TRBV15; D remains unclear. The CDR3 contains 11 residues. The V end lost 3 bases, the J end lost 8 bases, and 4 bases lay between the germline ends. From germline, CDR1 is LNHNV and CDR2 YYDKDF (reference sequence). As DNA, the CDR3 is TGTGCCACCAGCAGGAGAGAAAAACTGTTTTTT. Amino acids: CATSRREKLFF.

The gene calls are TRBV7-3 and TRBJ2-2; D perhaps matches TRBD2 (7 bases). Trimming cost V 5 bases and J 7 bases, with 17 bases left between them. The CDR3 consists of 15 residues. Per the germline V gene, CDR1 is SGHTA and CDR2 is FQGTGA. For the CDR3, the DNA is TGTGCCAGCAGCCCCCGCGGGGGAGGGGGCGGGGAGCTGTTTTTT. Protein sequence: CASSPRGGGGGELFF.

The chain is built from TRBV2 and TRBJ2-7, with 9 positions matching TRBD1. Looked up from germline, CDR1 is SNHLY and CDR2 is FYNNEI. V was pared by 3 bases and J by 4 bases, with 10 bases of the junction left unmatched. This CDR3 spans 16 amino acids. CDR3 residues: CASSELRDRVLYEQYF. The CDR3 region has the DNA TGTGCCAGCAGTGAGCTCCGGGACAGGGTTTTGTACGAGCAGTACTTC. Full variable domain (outside the CDR3, taken from reference TRBV2 and TRBJ2-7): EPEVTQTPSHQVTQMGQEVILRCVPISNHLYFYWYRQILGQKVEFLVSFYNNEISEKSEIFDDQFSVERPDGSNFTLKIRSTKLEDSAMYFCASSELRDRVLYEQYFGPGTRLTVT.

The CDR3 here is CASSRDGSYEQYF. In nucleotides, the CDR3 is TGTGCCAGCAGCCGTGACGGGTCCTACGAGCAGTACTTC. The chain employs TRBV9 and TRBJ2-7; D call uncertain. The length of the CDR3 is 13 residues. V lost 4 bases, J lost 1 base, and 9 bases lay in between. In germline, CDR1 is SGDLS, CDR2 YYNGEE. The variable domain in full, completed from reference TRBV9 and TRBJ2-7, reads DSGVTQTPKHLITATGQRVTLRCSPRSGDLSVYWYQQSLDQGLQFLIQYYNGEERAKGNILERFSAQQFPDLHSELNLSSLELGDSALYFCASSRDGSYEQYFGPGTRLTVT.

The chain uses TRBV18 and TRBJ1-2, with D perhaps matching TRBD1 (6 bases). This CDR3 region has 13 residues. The germline V gene has CDR1 KGHSH and CDR2 LQKENI. The V end lost 3 bases, the J end lost 4 bases, and 9 bases lay between the germline ends. The CDR3 DNA is TGTGCCAGCTCACCCCAGGACAGCTATGGCTACACCTTC. It codes for CASSPQDSYGYTF.

This chain uses TRBV5-1 with TRBJ1-2; the match to TRBD1 covers 10 bases. Trimming took 2 bases from V and 1 from J; bases not matched to a gene: 5. This CDR3 has 16 amino acids. Looked up from germline, CDR1 is SGHRS and CDR2 is YFSETQ. In DNA, the CDR3 is TGCGCCAGCAGCTTTGACCGGACAGGGGGTAACTATGGCTACACCTTC. As protein: CASSFDRTGGNYGYTF.

This chain connects TRBV25-1 to TRBJ2-7; unclear D gene. From germline, CDR1 is MGHDK and CDR2 SYGVNS. CDR3 length: 13 residues. Between the trimmed V and J ends, which lost 3 bases and 3 bases, there was a span of 9 bases. Here the CDR3 reads CASSDLSDYEQYF. CDR3 in DNA: TGTGCCAGCAGTGATTTGAGTGACTACGAGCAGTACTTC.

The chain has TRBV5-1 and TRBJ1-2; 7 bases agree with TRBD1. Germline CDR1 and CDR2: SGHRS and YFSETQ. This CDR3 contains 15 residues. V was clipped by 4 bases and J by 1 base; unmatched bases: 7. The CDR3 bases are TGCGCCAGCAGCGTTCACAGGGGACTTAACTATGGCTACACCTTC. This encodes CASSVHRGLNYGYTF.

The V gene is TRBV9, the J gene TRBJ1-2, with D possibly being TRBD1 (5 bases). This CDR3 has 15 amino acids. Between the trimmed V and J ends, which lost 2 bases and 1 base, there was a span of 12 bases. In germline, CDR1 is SGDLS, CDR2 YYNGEE. The CDR3, as DNA: TGTGCCAGCAGCGTGGGGGGGTTAGATAACTATGGCTACACCTTC. Residues: CASSVGGLDNYGYTF. The complete variable domain, with remaining parts taken from reference TRBV9 and TRBJ1-2, reads DSGVTQTPKHLITATGQRVTLRCSPRSGDLSVYWYQQSLDQGLQFLIQYYNGEERAKGNILERFSAQQFPDLHSELNLSSLELGDSALYFCASSVGGLDNYGYTFGSGTRLTVV.

The V gene is TRBV27, the J gene TRBJ2-2; D possibly corresponds to TRBD2 (5 bases). CDR1 MNHEY and CDR2 SMNVEV come from the germline V gene (reference sequence). The CDR3 covers 15 residues. The V end lost 4 bases, the J end lost 2 bases, and 11 bases lay between the germline ends. CDR3: CASSSLAVNTGELFF. The CDR3 DNA sequence: TGTGCCAGCAGTTCCCTAGCAGTAAACACCGGGGAGCTGTTTTTT.

V gene TRBV7-9 combines with J gene TRBJ2-7, with a possible D match to TRBD2 (6 bases). V dropped 5 bases and J dropped 2 bases, with 10 bases sitting between them. Germline CDR1 and CDR2: SEHNR and FQNEAQ (reference sequence). The CDR3 is 13 amino acids. The CDR3 loop is CASSRGAPYEQYF. CDR3 nucleotides: TGTGCCAGCAGCCGCGGGGCCCCCTACGAGCAGTACTTC.

This sequence joins TRBV7-9 and TRBJ2-7, with TRBD2 matching 7 bases. CDR3 length equals 14 residues. V was pared by 5 bases and J by 3 bases, with 7 bases of the junction left unmatched. The germline gives CDR1 SEHNR, CDR2 FQNEAQ (reference sequence). CDR3 loop: CASSQSASGYEQYF. CDR3 nucleotides: TGTGCCAGCAGCCAATCTGCTAGCGGCTACGAGCAGTACTTC. The full variable domain, completed using reference TRBV7-9 and TRBJ2-7, is DTGVSQNPRHKITKRGQNVTFRCDPISEHNRLYWYRQTLGQGPEFLTYFQNEAQLEKSRLLSDRFSAERPKGSFSTLEIQRTEQGDSAMYLCASSQSASGYEQYFGPGTRLTVT.

The V gene is TRBV5-1, the J gene TRBJ1-1; 9 bases align to TRBD1. The CDR3 length is 14 residues. The germline CDR1 and CDR2 sequences are SGHRS and YFSETQ. The ends lost 3 bases at V and 4 bases at J; junction bases unmatched: 4. The CDR3 here is CASSSLTGGTEAFF. CDR3 nucleotides: TGCGCCAGCAGCTCCCTGACAGGGGGCACTGAAGCTTTCTTT.

The chain employs TRBV28 and TRBJ1-1; the D gene is possibly TRBD1 (6 bases). The CDR3 is 14 residues long. CDR1 and CDR2 from the germline V gene are MDHEN and SYDVKM. V lost 5 bases to trimming and J lost 5 bases, with 15 bases between them. CDR3 residues: CASSSDRRKTEAFF. The CDR3 nucleotides are TGTGCCAGCAGTAGTGACAGGCGGAAGACTGAAGCTTTCTTT.

This clone was observed a single time. The chain couples TRBV2 to TRBJ2-7, with 7 bases identical to TRBD1. This CDR3 has 15 amino acids. The J segment lost 5 bases and the V segment lost 5 bases, leaving 12 bases of the junction unmatched. Germline loops: CDR1 SNHLY, CDR2 FYNNEI. The CDR3, as DNA: TGTGCCAGCAGTACGGACAGGTGGTCTTTGCACGAGCAGTACTTC. Translation gives CASSTDRWSLHEQYF.

V is TRBV9 and J is TRBJ2-3; 7 nucleotides agree with TRBD2. Trimming cost V 4 bases and J 2 bases; bases outside gene matches: 13. This CDR3 has 17 amino acids. The V gene's germline CDR1 is SGDLS and CDR2 YYNGEE. CDR3 nucleotide sequence: TGTGCCAGCAGCCCAGCGGCGGGCGGGGGACCCACAGATACGCAGTATTTT. Its translation is CASSPAAGGGPTDTQYF.

This chain uses TRBV9 with TRBJ1-2; the D gene is possibly TRBD1 (5 bases). Germline lookup yields CDR1 SGDLS and CDR2 YYNGEE. CDR3 length: 13 residues. Deletions cut 0 bases from V and 6 bases from J, with 9 bases between. CDR3 amino acids: CASSVGGVNGYTF. CDR3 nucleotide sequence: TGTGCCAGCAGCGTAGGGGGGGTAAATGGCTACACCTTC.

This chain links TRBV7-6 with TRBJ2-5, with 14 bases matching TRBD2. CDR1 is SGHVS and CDR2 is FNYEAQ in the germline V gene. V trimming: 1 base; J trimming: 1 base; junction bases outside the gene matches: 2. This CDR3 region has 17 residues. The CDR3 sequence is CASSLGLAGGGQETQYF. The DNA for the CDR3 is TGTGCCAGCAGCTTAGGACTAGCGGGAGGGGGCCAAGAGACCCAGTACTTC.

The V and J genes are TRBV4-1 and TRBJ2-1, with TRBD2 matching over 12 bases. The CDR3 is 17 amino acids. J was trimmed by 7 bases and V by 4 bases; bases with no gene match: 11. Germline lookup yields CDR1 MGHRA and CDR2 YSYEKL. The CDR3 sequence: CASSPGGLAGSRNEQFF. DNA for the CDR3: TGCGCCAGCAGCCCTGGTGGACTAGCGGGAAGTCGGAATGAGCAGTTCTTC.

CDR3 in amino acids: CASSPVLRRGGFQPQHF. For the CDR3, the DNA is TGCGCCAGCAGCCCGGTTCTACGGCGGGGGGGATTTCAGCCCCAGCATTTT. The chain recombines TRBV4-1 with TRBJ1-5; TRBD1 might be the D (5 bases). Germline CDR1 is MGHRA and CDR2 is YSYEKL. This CDR3 is 17 amino acids long. V gave up 4 bases and J gave up 6 bases, with 22 bases separating them.

This sequence joins TRBV19 and TRBJ1-6, with D possibly matching TRBD1 (5 bases). V was clipped by 9 bases and J by 8 bases, with 14 bases between them. CDR3 length: 13 residues. Germline loops: CDR1 LNHDA, CDR2 SQIVND (reference sequence). For the CDR3, the DNA is TGTGCCAGCTCTGGAGGGGTCGATTCACCCCTCCACTTT. Its translation: CASSGGVDSPLHF.